This is a list of T cell receptor beta chains from one sample in a study of cytomegalovirus exposure and HLA in healthy donors. Profiled with immunoSEQ multiplex PCR; TCRdb holds only in-frame clones, not every one. The sample carries roughly 100,000 clones, about two thirds recorded once. Sequencing was performed on PBMCs. The receptors shown here come from a female donor in good health and CMV-seronegative. Both conserved end residues are part of each CDR3. The D gene is left open where the match is weak. Clone sizes are given selectively: once, few, many, or a class where the clone is expanded.

d_call j_call v_call clone_size cdr3_nt cdr3_aa
TRBD1 TRBJ2-7 TRBV4-1 - TGCGCCAGCAGCCGAGACAGGGGGTCTTCCTACGAGCAGTACTTC CASSRDRGSSYEQYF
- TRBJ2-1 TRBV27 once TGTGCCAGCAGTTACGGGAACGGTGCTCGTGAGCAGTTCTTC CASSYGNGAREQFF
TRBD2 TRBJ2-3 TRBV29-1 - TGCAGCGTTGTTCGACTAGCGGGGGTAACAGATACGCAGTATTTT CSVVRLAGVTDTQYF
TRBD2 TRBJ2-7 TRBV2 - TGTGCCAGCAGTGAAAGGACTAGCGTCTACGAGCAGTACTTC CASSERTSVYEQYF
TRBD2 TRBJ2-2 TRBV5-4 - TGTGCCAGCAGCGGGGGACTAGCGGGAGCTGCCGGGGAGCTGTTTTTT CASSGGLAGAAGELFF
- TRBJ1-1 TRBV5-1 - TGCGCCAGCAGCTTGGGTAGGGGAGGAACTGAAGCTTTCTTT CASSLGRGGTEAFF
- TRBJ2-1 TRBV28 - TGTGCCAGCAGTTTAGGCCGGGACTCTTCCGGGTACTCCTGGAATGAGCAGTTCTTC CASSLGRDSSGYSWNEQFF
- TRBJ2-1 TRBV5-1 few TGCGCCAGCAGCTTGGGTTCAGCGCGGGTTTACAATGAGCAGTTCTTC CASSLGSARVYNEQFF
- TRBJ1-1 TRBV21-1 few TGTGCCAGCAGCAAAGGTTGTAGGGGGCATGTAGCTTTCTTT CASSKGCRGHVAFF
- TRBJ2-1 TRBV4-2 - TGTGCCAGCAGCCAAGATCAAAGCGCGAGCTCCTACAATGAGCAGTTCTTC CASSQDQSASSYNEQFF
- TRBJ1-1 TRBV6-1 - TGTGCCAGCAGTGAAGGAGAGGGTGGCACTGAAGCTTTCTTT CASSEGEGGTEAFF
- TRBJ2-7 TRBV29-1 - TGCAGCGTTCAAGGACAGAACTACGAGCAGTACTTC CSVQGQNYEQYF
TRBD1 TRBJ2-7 TRBV19 once TGTGCCAGTAGTTCCGGGACAGGGGGCCGGTACGAGCAGTACTTC CASSSGTGGRYEQYF
- TRBJ2-1 TRBV29-1 - TGCAGCGTTGAAGTCCCTACCCCCCTGAGCAAGAGGTTCAATGAGCAGTTCTTC CSVEVPTPLSKRFNEQFF
TRBD1 TRBJ2-7 TRBV28 - TGTGCCAGCAGTTTTGGTTTCGGAGGGACAGGGCTGGACGAGCAGTACTTC CASSFGFGGTGLDEQYF
- TRBJ1-3 TRBV2 - TGTGCCAGCCTCTCTAGCGCACTCTCTGGAAACACCATATATTTT CASLSSALSGNTIYF
TRBD1 TRBJ1-5 TRBV5-5 - TGTGCCAGCAGCGAGCTGGACAGGCCTTACAATCAGCCCCAGCATTTT CASSELDRPYNQPQHF
- TRBJ1-1 TRBV5-4 - TGTGCCAGCAGCCCCAGGGCGAACACTGAAGCTTTCTTT CASSPRANTEAFF
TRBD1 TRBJ1-1 TRBV19 - TGTGCCAGTAGTATAGGAGGGACAGTAACGAACACTGAAGCTTTCTTT CASSIGGTVTNTEAFF
- TRBJ2-1 TRBV14 - TGTGCCAGCAGCCAAGAATGGGCAGGGGTCAATGAGCAGTTCTTC CASSQEWAGVNEQFF
TRBD1 TRBJ2-7 TRBV27 - TGTGCCAGCAGTTCGACAGGGTGGGGCTCCTACGAGCAGTACTTC CASSSTGWGSYEQYF
TRBD1 TRBJ2-1 TRBV10-3 - TGTGCCATCAGTCCTCAGGACAGGGCGTACAATGAGCAGTTCTTC CAISPQDRAYNEQFF
TRBD1 TRBJ2-1 TRBV30 - TGTGCCTGGAGGCAGGGGGCCAGCTCCTACAATGAGCAGTTCTTC CAWRQGASSYNEQFF
- TRBJ2-3 TRBV10-1 - TGCGCCAGCAGTAAGAGCGGGCACCGCACAGATACGCAGTATTTT CASSKSGHRTDTQYF
- TRBJ2-1 TRBV10-1 few TGCGCCAGCAGTGAGTCTTACAGGCTGTGGTTTCCCATAGATGAGCAGTTCTTC CASSESYRLWFPIDEQFF
- TRBJ2-1 TRBV14 - TGTGCCAGCAGCAGGACAGCCTACAATGAGCAGTTCTTC CASSRTAYNEQFF
TRBD2 TRBJ2-7 TRBV5-4 - TGTGCCAGCAGCTTAGAGCGGGGCGGGTCCTACGAGCAGTACTTC CASSLERGGSYEQYF
TRBD1 TRBJ2-1 TRBV7-2 - TGTGCCAGCAGCGCCCCGGACAGGGAACAGTTCTTC CASSAPDREQFF
TRBD1 TRBJ1-2 TRBV4-1 - TGCGCCAGCAGCCAAGAGGTAGGGACAGCCTATGGCTACACCTTC CASSQEVGTAYGYTF
- TRBJ1-1 TRBV4-3 - TGCGCCAGCACGGACAAGCTGAACACTGAAGCTTTCTTT CASTDKLNTEAFF
- TRBJ2-3 TRBV29-1 - TGCAGCGTTGAGTATGGCGGGAAGACAGATACGCAGTATTTT CSVEYGGKTDTQYF
- TRBJ2-7 TRBV5-4 - TGTGCCAGCAGCTTAACAGGGAACTACGAGCAGTACTTC CASSLTGNYEQYF
- TRBJ2-7 TRBV4-3 - TGCGCCAGCAGCCAAGATGGGGGCGTCTCCTACGAGCAGTACTTC CASSQDGGVSYEQYF
- TRBJ2-1 TRBV27 - TGTGCCAGCAGTTTCTCCGGGGAAATATACAATGAGCAGTTCTTC CASSFSGEIYNEQFF
- TRBJ1-2 TRBV4-3 - TGCGCCAGCAGCCAAGAATTACATTACGGCTACACCTTC CASSQELHYGYTF
TRBD2 TRBJ2-1 TRBV7-8 - TGTGCCAGCAACTCCGGACTAGCGGAGTACAATGAGCAGTTCTTC CASNSGLAEYNEQFF